The 23 T cell receptor beta chains given below trace back to one sample, sequenced in a study of T cell repertoires in urothelial bladder cancer. Only in-frame clones appear in the TCRdb table, and some are missing; sequencing was by immunoSEQ multiplex PCR. The sample holds about 13,000 clones, roughly 70% seen once. Material for sequencing was tumor-infiltrating cells from bladder cancer. These receptors all stem from a human donor with urothelial carcinoma.

The chain couples TRBV7-9 to TRBJ2-5, with TRBD2 matching over 8 bases. The CDR3 runs to 17 residues. From germline, CDR1 is SEHNR and CDR2 FQNEAQ (reference sequence). The ends lost 1 base at V and 4 bases at J; junction bases unmatched: 11. The CDR3 sequence: CASSLGARSSGVETQYF. The CDR3 bases are TGTGCCAGCAGCTTAGGGGCCCGGAGTAGCGGGGTAGAGACCCAGTACTTC.

The rearrangement links TRBV12-5 to TRBJ2-1; TRBD2 agrees at 7 bases. The junction had 9 bases not matched to a gene; V was cut back by 7 bases and J by 0 bases. CDR1 is LGHNT, CDR2 FRNRAP, per germline. The CDR3 runs to 16 residues. Written as DNA, the CDR3 is TGTGCTAGTGAACCTACCGGCGGGAGCTCCTACAATGAGCAGTTCTTC. This gives the protein CASEPTGGSSYNEQFF.

The chain employs TRBV5-4 and TRBJ1-3; TRBD1 might be the D (6 bases). The CDR3 has 15 residues. Germline CDR1 and CDR2: SGHNT and YYREEE (reference sequence). With 1 base removed from V and 10 bases from J, the gap between germline ends came to 18 bases. CDR3 in DNA: TGTGCCAGCAGCTTGCCCAGAGAGGGGGAAACGACCATATATTTT. This translates into CASSLPREGETTIYF. The whole variable domain, remainder taken from reference TRBV5-4 and TRBJ1-3, is ETGVTQSPTHLIKTRGQQVTLRCSSQSGHNTVSWYQQALGQGPQFIFQYYREEENGRGNFPPRFSGLQFPNYSSELNVNALELDDSALYLCASSLPREGETTIYFGEGSWLTVV.

The rearrangement joins TRBV5-1 to TRBJ1-4, with a possible D match to TRBD1 (6 bases). Germline V CDR1 and CDR2: SGHRS, YFSETQ. The V gene lost 7 bases and the J gene lost 0 bases, with 13 bases spanning the gap. This CDR3 region has 15 residues. CDR3 sequence reads: CASAGGYATNEKLFF. In DNA form, the CDR3 reads TGCGCCAGCGCTGGGGGCTATGCAACTAATGAAAAACTGTTTTTT.

V and J are TRBV13 and TRBJ2-4, with 11 bases identical to TRBD2. V was clipped by 0 bases and J by 8 bases; unmatched bases: 9. The CDR3 loop spans 17 amino acids. Per the germline V gene, CDR1 is PRHDT and CDR2 is FYEKMQ (reference sequence). This chain's CDR3 is CASSLGPLAGGGYIQYF. The CDR3 DNA reads TGTGCCAGCAGCTTAGGCCCCCTAGCGGGGGGCGGGTACATTCAGTACTTC.

In this sample, this clone is large. This rearrangement joins TRBV7-9 to TRBJ1-1; D is ambiguous. The V gene's germline CDR1 is SEHNR and CDR2 FQNEAQ (reference sequence). The V gene lost 2 bases and the J gene lost 1 base, with 14 bases spanning the gap. The CDR3 covers 16 residues. The chain's CDR3 is CASSLKPIAANTEAFF. As DNA, the CDR3 is TGTGCCAGCAGCTTAAAGCCGATTGCCGCGAACACTGAAGCTTTCTTT.

The CDR3 is CASQALTTDTQYF. The DNA for the CDR3 is TGTGCCTCCCAGGCTCTTACCACAGATACGCAGTATTTT. The chain links TRBV11-2 to TRBJ2-3, with D uncertain. Looked up from germline, CDR1 is SGHAT and CDR2 is FQNNGV. The length of the CDR3 is 13 residues. Trimming removed 11 bases from V and 2 bases from J, with 14 bases in between.

The chain combines TRBV19 with TRBJ2-3, with 11 bases that match TRBD2. CDR1 LNHDA and CDR2 SQIVND come from the germline V gene (reference sequence). The CDR3 is made up of 17 amino acids. Unmatched junction bases numbered 10, after V lost 4 bases and J lost 4 bases. CDR3 in amino acids: CASSRDTNSGGADTQYF. The CDR3 nucleotides are TGTGCCAGTAGTAGAGACACGAATAGCGGGGGGGCAGATACGCAGTATTTT.

In this sample, this clone turned up a few times. The chain is built from TRBV4-2 and TRBJ1-2; 9 bases align to TRBD1. This CDR3 spans 16 amino acids. Germline CDR1 LGHNA, CDR2 YNFKEQ. With 4 bases clipped from V and 2 bases from J, the junction kept 8 bases outside the gene matches. The CDR3 DNA reads as TGTGCCAGCAGCCCTGGGACAGGGCCCGTCAACTATGGCTACACCTTC. Translated: CASSPGTGPVNYGYTF.

V and J are TRBV5-1 and TRBJ1-2; a possible D gene is TRBD1 (5 bases). The CDR3 is 13 amino acids. V lost 2 bases to trimming and J lost 3 bases, with 8 bases between them. The germline V gene encodes CDR1 SGHRS and CDR2 YFSETQ. The CDR3 sequence is CASSFQGDYGYTF. The CDR3 DNA is TGCGCCAGCAGCTTCCAGGGAGACTATGGCTACACCTTC.

This clone came up once. The chain joins TRBV5-4 to TRBJ2-1; 8 bases map to TRBD2. Germline V gene data show CDR1 as SGHNT and CDR2 as YYREEE (reference sequence). The CDR3 has 16 amino acids. The ends lost 0 bases at V and 3 bases at J; junction bases unmatched: 5. CDR3 amino acids: CASSLVKSGGYNEQFF. The CDR3 region has the DNA TGTGCCAGCAGCTTGGTTAAAAGCGGGGGCTACAATGAGCAGTTCTTC.

The gene calls are TRBV5-1 and TRBJ2-5, with 8 bases lining up with TRBD1. CDR1 and CDR2 from the germline V gene are SGHRS and YFSETQ. The V gene end was trimmed by 4 bases and the J gene end by 1 base; junction bases not matched to a gene: 6. The CDR3 totals 15 residues. The CDR3 nucleotides read TGCGCCAGCAGCGCCTACAGGGGGTCCCAAGAGACCCAGTACTTC. Its protein product is CASSAYRGSQETQYF.

By sample fraction, this clone is medium-sized. This chain uses TRBV6-7 with TRBJ2-5, with TRBD2 as a possible D gene (6 bases). TRBV6-7 counts as an open reading frame of uncertain function. This CDR3 has 14 residues. V lost 0 bases and J lost 5, with 10 bases in between. The CDR3 nucleotides read TGTGCCAGCAGTTACTCGAGGGCGGGGGAGACCCAGTACTTC. It encodes CASSYSRAGETQYF.

V gene TRBV6-6 combines with J gene TRBJ1-1; weak D call: TRBD1 (6 bases). This CDR3 spans 14 amino acids. Germline-derived CDR1 and CDR2 are MNHNY and SVGAGI (reference sequence). The V end was cut by 2 bases, the J end by 0 bases, with 7 bases between. This chain's CDR3 is CASSYQGMNTEAFF. CDR3 sequence (DNA): TGTGCCAGCAGTTACCAGGGGATGAACACTGAAGCTTTCTTT.

The V gene is TRBV5-4, the J gene TRBJ2-1, with a weak D call TRBD2 (7 bases). This CDR3 has 16 amino acids. Trimming took off 0 bases at V and 7 bases at J, with 17 bases between the two ends. Germline lookup yields CDR1 SGHNT and CDR2 YYREEE (reference sequence). The CDR3 region is CASSLARTGGLNEQFF. CDR3 DNA sequence: TGTGCCAGCAGCTTGGCGAGGACCGGGGGGCTGAATGAGCAGTTCTTC.

The rearrangement links TRBV11-2 to TRBJ2-5; 7 nucleotides align to TRBD2. V lost 1 base and J lost 4; bases outside the gene matches: 3. CDR1 and CDR2 (germline): SGHAT, FQNNGV. CDR3 size: 14 residues. This CDR3 is CASSLVAGGETQYF. CDR3 sequence (DNA): TGTGCCAGCAGCTTAGTAGCGGGTGGAGAGACCCAGTACTTC.

The CDR3 is CASSPRAQSLRGELFF. The CDR3 DNA reads TGTGCCAGCAGCCCCAGGGCCCAATCGCTCCGGGGGGAGCTGTTTTTT. The chain joins TRBV9 to TRBJ2-2, with D possibly being TRBD1 (5 bases). V lost 4 bases and J lost 8, with 21 bases in between. Per the germline V gene, CDR1 is SGDLS and CDR2 is YYNGEE. CDR3 length equals 16 residues.

The V gene is TRBV7-9, the J gene TRBJ2-5; 12 bases match TRBD1. This CDR3 has 16 amino acids. In germline, CDR1 is SEHNR, CDR2 FQNEAQ (reference sequence). The V gene end was trimmed by 5 bases and the J gene end by 5 bases; junction bases not matched to a gene: 9. CDR3 residues: CASSRGGTGGKETQYF. For the CDR3, the DNA is TGTGCCAGCAGCCGGGGCGGGACAGGGGGCAAGGAGACCCAGTACTTC.

The chain links TRBV7-2 to TRBJ1-1; D remains unclear. Trimming cost V 5 bases and J 1 base, with 8 bases left between them. The CDR3 has 13 amino acids. Germline CDR1 and CDR2: SGHTA and FQGNSA. In nucleotides, the CDR3 is TGTGCCAGCAGCCTGGGAAAGAACACTGAAGCTTTCTTT. Its translation: CASSLGKNTEAFF. Variable domain in full (rest from reference TRBV7-2 and TRBJ1-1): GAGVSQSPSNKVTEKGKDVELRCDPISGHTALYWYRQSLGQGLEFLIYFQGNSAPDKSGLPSDRFSAERTGGSVSTLTIQRTQQEDSAVYLCASSLGKNTEAFFGQGTRLTVV.

The chain is built from TRBV9 and TRBJ2-3, with D unresolved. Germline V gene data show CDR1 as SGDLS and CDR2 as YYNGEE. Trimming stripped 4 bases from V and 3 bases from J, with 12 bases between. This CDR3 has 14 residues. The CDR3 sequence is CASSRDTATDTQYF. The DNA of the CDR3 is TGTGCCAGCAGCCGTGACACGGCGACAGATACGCAGTATTTT.

The rearrangement links TRBV30 to TRBJ1-1; D is undetermined. The CDR3 contains 12 residues. V lost 0 bases and J lost 6, with 8 bases in between. Germline CDR1 and CDR2: GTSNPN and SVGIG (reference sequence). The CDR3 coding sequence is TGTGCCTGGAGTGTACGTGGGCCTGAAGCTTTCTTT. This codes for CAWSVRGPEAFF.

This sequence joins TRBV4-1 and TRBJ1-3; 7 nucleotides align to TRBD1. Unmatched junction bases numbered 6, after V lost 2 bases and J lost 2 bases. CDR1 is MGHRA, CDR2 YSYEKL, per germline. The CDR3 loop spans 16 amino acids. CDR3 bases: TGCGCCAGCAGCCAACCTACAGGGGATCCTGGAAACACCATATATTTT. Translated, it gives CASSQPTGDPGNTIYF.

The chain employs TRBV2 and TRBJ2-5; D might be TRBD1 (6 bases). CDR1 and CDR2 from the germline V gene are SNHLY and FYNNEI. The CDR3 contains 14 residues. V dropped 7 bases and J dropped 2 bases, with 14 bases sitting between them. CDR3: CASTTQGQQETQYF. CDR3 DNA: TGTGCCAGCACCACACAGGGACAACAAGAGACCCAGTACTTC.